This TCR beta chain emerged from a study of T cells in localized non-small cell lung cancer. TCRdb's copy holds only in-frame clones and misses some; the assay was immunoSEQ multiplex PCR. The sample has 70,000 to 95,000 clones; under 95% are singletons. A remark on this clone: Its antigen is unidentified.

The ends lost 1 base at V and 8 bases at J; junction bases unmatched: 8. Germline CDR1 MNHEY, CDR2 SMNVEV (reference sequence). The CDR3 has 16 amino acids. Notes on the study in general: Higher T cell density in the blood was associated with longer overall survival, whereas higher adjacent-lung clonality associated with shorter survival. Uninvolved adjacent lung had higher T cell clonality than tumor and all other tissues. When the top 100 tumor clones were examined, a median approximately 59 of them also appeared in the adjacent lung, which was paired and uninvolved.

Specimen: PBMCs, collected before any cancer treatment. V gene TRBV27 combines with J gene TRBJ2-2, with TRBD2 identical over 9 bases. The receptor was derived from a woman aged 35 to 70 with stage II squamous cell lung carcinoma. The CDR3 region is CASSLLASGAGGELFF. The CDR3, as DNA: TGTGCCAGCAGTTTATTGGCTAGCGGGGCTGGAGGGGAGCTGTTTTTT.